This T cell receptor (beta chain) was identified during a study of tumor-infiltrating lymphocytes in localized non-small cell lung cancer. About this clone: Its antigen is unidentified.

The CDR3 totals 15 residues. The V end lost 3 bases, the J end lost 0 bases, and 9 bases lay between the germline ends. Germline V gene lookup returns CDR1 SGHVS and CDR2 FQNEAQ. General observations from the study: TCR sequencing covered a subset of patients with enough tissue. Technical variation could not be separated from intratumor heterogeneity here. Compared with uninvolved lung, tumors showed higher T cell infiltration by TCRbeta sequencing. Recurrence-free survival showed no association with tumor T-cell fraction.

Method: immunoSEQ multiplex PCR; TCRdb's copy keeps in-frame clones and lacks some. The table includes about 13,000 clones, around 65% detected once. The sequenced sample was lung tumor tissue. This receptor was identified in a human donor with non-small cell lung cancer. The chain carries TRBV7-8 and TRBJ2-1, with a possible D match to TRBD2 (5 bases). CDR3 sequence reads: CASSFLGSSYNEQFF. The CDR3 DNA reads TGTGCCAGCAGCTTTCTGGGGAGCTCCTACAATGAGCAGTTCTTC.